This is a list of T cell receptor beta chains from one sample in a study of shared clonotypes between healthy human individuals. Profiled with immunoSEQ multiplex PCR; TCRdb holds only in-frame clones, not every one. The table has about 1.1 million clones, 78% seen once. The sequencing sample was made of memory CD4+ T cells from PBMCs. Receptors originate from a man between 18 and 29 years old in good health. Some clones in this sample may be carry-over from other donors' samples. Each CDR3 is given without its conserved first and last residue. A D gene is named only where the DNA matches it firmly. Only some rows state a clone size, as once, few, many or a class for expanded clones.

clone_size,v_call,d_call,cdr3_aa
.,TRBV9,.,ASSGLVSTDTQY
.,TRBV15,.,ATSRDERTEAF
.,TRBV30,TRBD1,AWSGDSWGEKLF
.,TRBV5-1,TRBD2,ASSSGPSSGTYNEQF
.,TRBV18,TRBD1,ASSPETTGVLQPQH
.,TRBV9,.,ASSVGTPSYNEQF
.,TRBV5-1,.,ASSLATSGPQF
.,TRBV6-6,TRBD1,AGRTGAAYGYT
once,TRBV7-2,TRBD2,ASSFGAGEGETQY
.,TRBV6-5,.,ASSYGYGAYEQY
.,TRBV2,.,ATSLQETQY
few,TRBV18,.,ASSPRLGSQAYEQY
.,TRBV11-3,TRBD2,ASSLDLTSGTSYEQY
.,TRBV5-4,TRBD1,ASSSGTGQETQY
.,TRBV11-2,.,ASSLVNEKLF
once,TRBV5-1,TRBD2,ASSPNNGEGSMTQY